A single sample is the source of the 15 T cell receptor beta chains below, sequenced in a study of CD8 T cells in Susac syndrome. cDNA came from about 0.46 to 1 ug RNA primed by random hexamers. TCRdb processed the immunoSEQ multiplex PCR reads anew with MiXCR; each CDR3 protein has one entry. The sample records around 140,000 distinct CDR3 sequences, 65% to 90% being singletons. What was sequenced was CD8+ T cells from PBMCs. The receptors derive from a human donor with multiple sclerosis.

A few counts support this clonotype. As DNA, the CDR3 is TGCAGTGCTAGAGCTCCCTTGACTAGCGGGAGGGCCGGGGGCGGCGGGGAGCTGTTTTTT. It yields the protein CSARAPLTSGRAGGGGELFF. This chain links TRBV20-1 with TRBJ2-2, with 14 bases identical to TRBD2. The CDR3 has 20 residues. Germline V gives CDR1 DFQATT, CDR2 SNEGSKA (reference sequence). V lost 1 base, J lost 7 bases, and 17 bases stayed unmatched.

The chain has TRBV5-8 and TRBJ2-7, with D perhaps TRBD1 (5 bases). The V gene lost 4 bases and the J gene lost 0 bases, with 11 bases spanning the gap. In germline, CDR1 is SGHTS, CDR2 YDEGEE. The CDR3 has 14 amino acids. CDR3 region: CASSPLRDSYEQYF. DNA for the CDR3: TGTGCCAGCAGCCCCCTCAGGGACTCCTACGAGCAGTACTTC.

This clonotype occurred once. V gene TRBV21-1 combines with J gene TRBJ1-5; TRBD1, the table's D call, was not compared with the DNA. TRBV21-1 constitutes a pseudogene. The CDR3 runs to 21 residues. CDR3 bases: TGTGCCAGCAGCAAAGGATGGGCAAGGGGGCGATTGGGGAATGGCAATCAGCCCCAGCATTTT. This sequence encodes CASSKGWARGRLGNGNQPQHF.

The chain recombines TRBV7-9 with TRBJ2-4, with TRBD2 identical over 8 bases. The CDR3 has 16 residues. Losses at the gene ends were 1 base for V and 9 bases for J; bases not matched to a gene: 11. Germline V lookup: CDR1 SEHNR, CDR2 FQNEAQ (reference sequence). CDR3 sequence reads: CASSLGSGGPLGIQYF. For the CDR3, the DNA is TGTGCCAGCAGCTTAGGTTCGGGAGGGCCGCTAGGCATTCAGTACTTC.

The chain combines TRBV12-3 or TRBV12-4 with TRBJ2-3; TRBD1 matches at 11 bases. V was pared by 5 bases and J by 6 bases, with 10 bases of the junction left unmatched. The CDR3 totals 16 residues. DNA of the CDR3: TGTGCCAGCAGTGGGGGGACAGGGGGTCTAATCGATACGCAGTATTTT. Amino acid sequence: CASSGGTGGLIDTQYF.

This clonotype was seen a single time. The chain is built from TRBV7-9 and TRBJ2-2, with D hard to call. This CDR3 region has 13 residues. In germline, CDR1 is SEHNR, CDR2 FQNEAQ (reference sequence). Trimming pared 6 bases from V and 3 bases from J, leaving 8 bases between. CDR3 nucleotide sequence: TGTGCCAGCAGTAAAAAGGACACCGGGGAGCTGTTTTTT. Its translation is CASSKKDTGELFF. The full variable domain, with the rest looked up from reference TRBV7-9 and TRBJ2-2, is DTGVSQNPRHKITKRGQNVTFRCDPISEHNRLYWYRQTLGQGPEFLTYFQNEAQLEKSRLLSDRFSAERPKGSFSTLEIQRTEQGDSAMYLCASSKKDTGELFFGEGSRLTVL.

V usage is TRBV19 and J usage is TRBJ2-1, with D possibly called TRBD1 or TRBD2 (6 bases each). Germline V gene data show CDR1 as LNHDA and CDR2 as SQIVND (reference sequence). V lost 6 bases and J lost 2, with 11 bases in between. The CDR3 is 14 residues long. CDR3 region: CASSGGLTYNEQFF. CDR3 nucleotide sequence: TGTGCCAGTAGCGGGGGCCTGACCTACAATGAGCAGTTCTTC.

V is TRBV5-6 and J is TRBJ1-1; no clear D gene. The V end was cut by 1 base, the J end by 4 bases, with 14 bases between. The germline CDR1 and CDR2 sequences are SGHDT and YYEEEE. This CDR3 has 15 residues. The CDR3 is CASSLRGISSTEAFF. In DNA form, the CDR3 reads TGTGCCAGCAGCTTGCGGGGTATTAGTAGCACTGAAGCTTTCTTT.

The chain employs TRBV4-1 and TRBJ1-5; D unclear. The CDR3 length is 17 residues. Germline CDR1 reads MGHRA; CDR2 reads YSYEKL. Deletions cut 4 bases from V and 0 bases from J, with 16 bases between. In DNA form, the CDR3 reads TGCGCCAGCAGCCCAATCGTTTCCGGCGTTAGCAATCAGCCCCAGCATTTT. It is translated as CASSPIVSGVSNQPQHF.

This chain uses TRBV27 with TRBJ2-5, with 8 nucleotides matching TRBD2. From germline, CDR1 is MNHEY and CDR2 SMNVEV (reference sequence). The CDR3 has 17 amino acids. V shed 2 bases and J 2 bases; nucleotides not matched to a gene: 10. The CDR3 reads CASSLTTASGLQETQYF. The CDR3 coding sequence is TGTGCCAGCAGTTTAACGACGGCTAGCGGGCTTCAAGAGACCCAGTACTTC.

This sequence joins TRBV7-9 and TRBJ1-4; 8 bases align to TRBD1. The CDR3 extends over 18 amino acids. Germline V gene sequence: CDR1 SEHNR, CDR2 FQNEAQ (reference sequence). V lost 4 bases, J lost 7 bases, and 17 bases stayed unmatched. The CDR3 coding sequence is TGTGCCAGCAGCTCTTGGGGCCCCCGGACAGGGCCAGGTGAAAAACTGTTTTTT. Protein product: CASSSWGPRTGPGEKLFF.

Concerning this clonotype: An end of the junction differs from the germline gene, which may be a read error. This chain connects TRBV7-7 to TRBJ2-1, with 12 bases lining up with TRBD2. This CDR3 spans 17 amino acids. Germline CDR1 SSHAT, CDR2 FNYEAQ (reference sequence). In DNA, the CDR3 is TGTGCTAGCAGCCTCTCTCCGGCTAGCGGGGGGGAGGGTGAGCAGTTCTTC. Protein: CASSLSPASGGEGEQFF.

The chain uses TRBV30 and TRBJ2-1; 7 nucleotides match TRBD2. Germline CDR1 reads GTSNPN; CDR2 reads SVGIG (reference sequence). This CDR3 contains 16 residues. The J segment lost 4 bases and the V segment lost 1 base, leaving 10 bases of the junction unmatched. Here the CDR3 DNA reads TGTGCCTGGAGTGCGGGGGACTACGAGCCTTACAATGAGCAGTTCTTC. As protein: CAWSAGDYEPYNEQFF.

This clonotype was detected once. The chain employs TRBV7-9 and TRBJ2-7; D not resolved. V lost 5 bases, J lost 2 bases, and 19 bases lay in between. This CDR3 region has 16 residues. The V gene's germline CDR1 is SEHNR and CDR2 FQNEAQ (reference sequence). This CDR3 is CASSQLEGDPAYEQYV. The CDR3 DNA is TGTGCCAGCAGCCAATTGGAAGGCGATCCCGCCTACGAGCAGTACGTC.

The chain is built from TRBV7-9 and TRBJ1-1, with TRBD1 matching over 7 bases. From germline, CDR1 is SEHNR and CDR2 FQNEAQ (reference sequence). V was pared by 5 bases and J by 6 bases, with 15 bases of the junction left unmatched. The CDR3 extends over 16 amino acids. This CDR3 reads CASSPSVPGGSAEAFF. CDR3 sequence (DNA): TGTGCCAGCAGCCCCAGCGTGCCAGGGGGGTCGGCTGAAGCTTTCTTT.